This TCR beta chain is drawn from a study of blood T cell repertoires in COVID-19. As for the study in general: Samples representing acute and convalescent COVID-19 were sourced from the United States, Italy and Spain.

Germline CDR1 is SQVTM and CDR2 is ANQGSEA. V lost 7 bases, J lost 6 bases, and 18 bases lay in between. This CDR3 spans 13 amino acids. Some clones are missing from TCRdb's copy, which holds only in-frame ones; the method was immunoSEQ multiplex PCR. This table has over 100,000 clones, 65% to 85% appearing once. Input material: peripheral blood. The TCR sequence derives from a woman between 70 and 85 years old with acute or convalescent COVID-19. The V and J genes are TRBV29-1 and TRBJ1-2; D ambiguous. This CDR3 reads CSASLAGGDGYTF. As DNA, the CDR3 is TGCAGCGCGTCTTTGGCGGGCGGGGATGGCTACACCTTC. The whole variable domain, filled in from reference TRBV29-1 and TRBJ1-2, reads SAVISQKPSRDICQRGTSLTIQCQVDSQVTMMFWYRQQPGQSLTLIATANQGSEATYESGFVIDKFPISRPNLTFSTLTVSNMSPEDSSIYLCSASLAGGDGYTFGSGTRLTVV.